This T cell receptor (beta chain) appears in the sequencing data of a study of T cell clones after liver transplantation. V lost 5 bases, J lost 2 bases, and 3 bases stayed unmatched. Germline CDR1 LNHDA, CDR2 SQIVND (reference sequence). CDR3 size: 15 residues. Study-wide results and limits: Low donor cell numbers restricted donor-reactive repertoire measurement in a couple of subjects. Donor-reactive sequences fell more than third party-reactive ones, suggesting partial deletion. Rather than being deleted, graft donor-reactive T cells may have moved into the graft.

As regards this clone: Its antigen remains unidentified.

Produced via immunoSEQ multiplex PCR; TCRdb's table is partial and in-frame only. The sample carries around 110,000 clones, 90% recorded once. The gene calls are TRBV19 and TRBJ2-2; 9 nucleotides line up with TRBD2. The starting material was CD4+ T cells from blood, obtained 12 months after liver transplant. This clonotype was sampled from a human patient who received a liver transplant. Some T cells may be supplied by the graft donor. The CDR3: CASSLLAGNTGELFF. The DNA for the CDR3 is TGTGCCAGTAGTCTTCTAGCGGGAAACACCGGGGAGCTGTTTTTT.